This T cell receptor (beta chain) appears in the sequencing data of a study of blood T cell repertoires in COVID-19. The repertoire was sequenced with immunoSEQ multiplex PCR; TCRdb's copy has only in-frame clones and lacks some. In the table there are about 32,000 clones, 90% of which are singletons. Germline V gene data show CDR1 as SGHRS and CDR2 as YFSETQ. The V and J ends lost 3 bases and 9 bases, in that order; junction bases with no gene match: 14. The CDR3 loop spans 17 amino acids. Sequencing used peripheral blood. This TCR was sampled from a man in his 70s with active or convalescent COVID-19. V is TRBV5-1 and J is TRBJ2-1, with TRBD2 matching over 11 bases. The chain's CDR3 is CASSSRDSSGRVGEQFF. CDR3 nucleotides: TGCGCCAGCAGCTCGAGGGATAGTAGCGGGAGGGTGGGTGAGCAGTTCTTC.